A few counts support the clone carrying this TCR beta chain. This CDR3 comprises 15 residues. V was pared by 3 bases and J by 6 bases, with 8 bases of the junction left unmatched. One entry per CDR3 protein, called by TCRdb with MiXCR from the 5' RACE reads. The data contain fewer than 900,000 distinct CDR3 sequences, 21% of them seen just once; the ten biggest clones take up about 4.5%. This specimen belongs to a study of identical twins. Another study also made use of these data, one on T cells expressing NK-cell markers. That work adds: Several experiments added an anti-gamma-delta TCR antibody to sort only alpha-beta TCR T cells.

This receptor was obtained from a woman under 30 in good health. The gene calls are TRBV12-3 or TRBV12-4 and TRBJ2-3; 8 bases match TRBD1. The sequenced sample was PBMCs. DNA for the CDR3: TGTGCCAGCAGTTTTAGGACAGGGATAGTGGATACGCAGTATTTT. Protein sequence: CASSFRTGIVDTQYF.